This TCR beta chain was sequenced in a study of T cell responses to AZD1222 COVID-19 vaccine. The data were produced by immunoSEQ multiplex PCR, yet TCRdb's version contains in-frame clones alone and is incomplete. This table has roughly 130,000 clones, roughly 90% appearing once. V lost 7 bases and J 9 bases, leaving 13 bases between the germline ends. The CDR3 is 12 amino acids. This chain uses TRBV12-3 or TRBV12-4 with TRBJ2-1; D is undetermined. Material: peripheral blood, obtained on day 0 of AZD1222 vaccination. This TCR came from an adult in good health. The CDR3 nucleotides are TGTGCCAGCACCTGGTACATCGGTGAGCAGTTCTTC. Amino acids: CASTWYIGEQFF.